This note documents a single T cell receptor beta chain sequence. This sample is part of a study of shared clonotypes between healthy human individuals. Using immunoSEQ multiplex PCR, the repertoire was profiled, and TCRdb retains in-frame clones only, with some absent. The table includes millions of clones, 85% to 95% detected once. The TCR originated in a man younger than 35 in good health. The specimen sequenced was naive CD4+ T cells sorted from blood. Subset described: CD45RA+ positively selected.

DNA of the CDR3: TGTGCCCACGCGGGACAGGGGGGACCGTATTCACCCCTCCACTTT. Its translation is CAHAGQGGPYSPLHF. J is TRBJ1-6 and V is TRBV30; 11 bases are a match to TRBD1. The CDR3 sequence is 15 residues long. CDR1 GTSNPN and CDR2 SVGIG come from the germline V gene (reference sequence). J lost 8 bases, V lost 8 bases, and 11 bases had no gene match.